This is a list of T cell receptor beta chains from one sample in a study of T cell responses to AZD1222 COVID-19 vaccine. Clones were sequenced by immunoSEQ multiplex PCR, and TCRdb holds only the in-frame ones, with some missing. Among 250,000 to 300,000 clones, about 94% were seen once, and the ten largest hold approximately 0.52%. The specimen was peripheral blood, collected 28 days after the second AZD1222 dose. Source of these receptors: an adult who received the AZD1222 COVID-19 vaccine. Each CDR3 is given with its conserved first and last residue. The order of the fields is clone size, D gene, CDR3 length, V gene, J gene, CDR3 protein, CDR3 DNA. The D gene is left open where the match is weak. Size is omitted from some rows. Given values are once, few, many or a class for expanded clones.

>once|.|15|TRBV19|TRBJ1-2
CASSIGSSPANGYTF
TGTGCCAGTAGTATAGGGTCCTCCCCGGCAAACGGCTACACCTTC
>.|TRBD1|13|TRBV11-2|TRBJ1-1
CASSTDRGTEAFF
TGTGCCAGCAGCACGGACAGGGGCACTGAAGCTTTCTTT
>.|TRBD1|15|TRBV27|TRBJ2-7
CASSLKGQGPYEQYF
TGTGCCAGCAGTTTAAAAGGACAGGGGCCCTACGAGCAGTACTTC
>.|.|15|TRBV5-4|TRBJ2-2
CASSFGGGDTGELFF
TGTGCCAGCAGCTTCGGGGGCGGAGACACCGGGGAGCTGTTTTTT
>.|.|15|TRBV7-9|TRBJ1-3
CASSLEAGTGNTIYF
TGTGCCAGCAGCTTAGAGGCAGGGACTGGAAACACCATATATTTT
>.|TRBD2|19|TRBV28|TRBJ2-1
CASSLFEAAGGPGHNEQFF
TGTGCCAGCAGTTTATTTGAAGCAGCGGGAGGGCCCGGTCACAATGAGCAGTTCTTC
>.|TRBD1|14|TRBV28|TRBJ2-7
CASSLRGRRYEQYF
TGTGCCAGCAGTTTGAGGGGGCGAAGGTACGAGCAGTACTTC
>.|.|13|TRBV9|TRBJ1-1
CASSGGSYTEAFF
TGTGCCAGCAGCGGCGGGTCCTACACTGAAGCTTTCTTT
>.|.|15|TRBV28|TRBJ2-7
CASSLVPGGAYEQYF
TGTGCCAGCAGTTTAGTCCCAGGAGGGGCGTACGAGCAGTACTTC
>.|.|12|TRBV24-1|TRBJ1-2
CATSDQGRGYTF
TGTGCCACCAGCGATCAGGGGAGGGGCTACACCTTC
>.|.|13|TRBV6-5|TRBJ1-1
CAGSTSEDTEAFF
TGTGCCGGAAGCACCTCGGAGGACACTGAAGCTTTCTTT
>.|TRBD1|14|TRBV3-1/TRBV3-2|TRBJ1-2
CASSQRGQIYGYTF
TGTGCCAGCAGCCAAAGGGGGCAGATCTATGGCTACACCTTC
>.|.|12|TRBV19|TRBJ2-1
CASRGPYNEQFF
TGTGCCAGTAGGGGGCCCTACAATGAGCAGTTCTTC
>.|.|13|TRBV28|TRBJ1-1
CATSGTPNTEAFF
TGTGCCACCTCCGGGACACCAAACACTGAAGCTTTCTTT
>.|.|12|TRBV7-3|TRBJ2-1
CASSSGVEEQFF
TGTGCCAGCAGCTCAGGCGTGGAAGAGCAGTTCTTC
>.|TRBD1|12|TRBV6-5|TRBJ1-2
CAGTSTGDGYTF
TGTGCCGGAACATCGACAGGGGATGGCTACACCTTC
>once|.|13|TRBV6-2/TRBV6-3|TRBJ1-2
CASSRAGFYGYTF
TGTGCCAGCAGTCGGGCAGGATTCTATGGCTACACCTTC
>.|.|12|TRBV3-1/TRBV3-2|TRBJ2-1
CASSLGGGEQFF
TGTGCCAGCAGCCTCGGTGGGGGTGAGCAGTTCTTC